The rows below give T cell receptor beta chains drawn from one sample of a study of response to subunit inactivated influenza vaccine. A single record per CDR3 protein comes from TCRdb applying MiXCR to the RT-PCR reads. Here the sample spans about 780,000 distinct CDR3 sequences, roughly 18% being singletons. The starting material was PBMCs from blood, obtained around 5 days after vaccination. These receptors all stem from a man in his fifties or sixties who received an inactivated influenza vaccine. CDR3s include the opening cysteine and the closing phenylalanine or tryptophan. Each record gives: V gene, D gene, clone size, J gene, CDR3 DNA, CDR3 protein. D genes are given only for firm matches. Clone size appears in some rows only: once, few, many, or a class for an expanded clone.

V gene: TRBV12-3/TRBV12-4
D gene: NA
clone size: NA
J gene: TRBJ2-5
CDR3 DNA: TGTGCCAGTAGGTTTAGCGCTCAAGAGACCCAGTACTTC
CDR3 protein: CASRFSAQETQYF

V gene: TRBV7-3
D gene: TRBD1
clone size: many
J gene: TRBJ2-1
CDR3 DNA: TGTGCCAGCAGCTCTTCGACAGGGGGCGTGGAGCAGTTCTTC
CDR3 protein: CASSSSTGGVEQFF

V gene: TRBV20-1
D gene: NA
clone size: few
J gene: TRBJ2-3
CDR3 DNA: TGCAGTGCTACAGAACCGACAGATACGCAGTATTTT
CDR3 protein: CSATEPTDTQYF

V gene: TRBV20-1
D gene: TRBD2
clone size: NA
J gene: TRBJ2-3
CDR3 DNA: TGCAGTGCGGCCGGCGGAGTAGCGGGGGTTACAGATACGCAGTATTTT
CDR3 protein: CSAAGGVAGVTDTQYF

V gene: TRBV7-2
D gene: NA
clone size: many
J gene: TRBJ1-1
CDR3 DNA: TGTGCCAGCAGCGCAGGTCGAACAAACACTGAAGCTTTCTTT
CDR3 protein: CASSAGRTNTEAFF

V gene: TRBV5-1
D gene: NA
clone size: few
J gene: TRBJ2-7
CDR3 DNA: TGCGCCAGCAGCTCGGGGGGGGACAGATCCTACGAGCAGTACTTC
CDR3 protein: CASSSGGDRSYEQYF

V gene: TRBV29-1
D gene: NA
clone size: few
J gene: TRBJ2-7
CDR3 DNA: TGCAGCGTTCAAACGTGGGGGGAGCAGTACTTC
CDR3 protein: CSVQTWGEQYF

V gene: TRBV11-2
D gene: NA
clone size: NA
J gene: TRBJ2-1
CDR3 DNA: TGTGCCAGCAGGCCCGGTTCCGGGGGCAATGAGCAGTTCTTC
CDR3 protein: CASRPGSGGNEQFF

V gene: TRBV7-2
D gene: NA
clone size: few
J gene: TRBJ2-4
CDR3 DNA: TGTGCCAGCAGCATGGGACAGCGGGGGAACATTCAGTACTTC
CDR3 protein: CASSMGQRGNIQYF

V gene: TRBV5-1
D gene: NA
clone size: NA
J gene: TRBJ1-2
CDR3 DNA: TGCGCCAGCACGATGGGGGGGAACGACTATGGCTACACCTTC
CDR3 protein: CASTMGGNDYGYTF